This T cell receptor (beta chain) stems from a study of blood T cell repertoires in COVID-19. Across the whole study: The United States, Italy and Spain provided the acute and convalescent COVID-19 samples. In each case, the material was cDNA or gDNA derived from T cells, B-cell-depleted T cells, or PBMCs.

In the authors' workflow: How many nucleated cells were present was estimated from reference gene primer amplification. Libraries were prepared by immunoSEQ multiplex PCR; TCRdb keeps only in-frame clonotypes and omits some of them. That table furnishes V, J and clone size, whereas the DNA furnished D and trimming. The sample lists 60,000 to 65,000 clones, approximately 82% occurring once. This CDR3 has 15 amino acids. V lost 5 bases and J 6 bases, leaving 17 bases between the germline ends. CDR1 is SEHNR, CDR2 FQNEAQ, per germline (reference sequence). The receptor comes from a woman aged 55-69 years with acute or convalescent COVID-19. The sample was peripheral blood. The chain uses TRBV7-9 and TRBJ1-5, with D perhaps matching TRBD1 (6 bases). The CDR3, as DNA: TGTGCCAGCAGCCCAGGACAGACCCTGGGTCAGCCCCAGCATTTT. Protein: CASSPGQTLGQPQHF.